The subject of this entry is one TCR beta chain. The target antigen is unknown. The V and J ends lost 6 bases and 2 bases respectively, with 14 bases between them. The CDR3 length is 14 residues. Germline CDR1 and CDR2: KGHSH and LQKENI. The data stem from a study of T-cell memory formation after mild COVID-19. Study-wide results and limits: Clones contracting across day 15 to 85 had a balanced CD4/CD8 profile; later expanding clones leaned CD4+. Detection of some responders pre-infection suggested pre-existing cross-reactive memory T cells participated. Mainly in CM and EM were contracting CD4+ clones; CD8+ were in EMRA.

Constant-segment primers were used for 5'RACE, and the resulting TCR alpha and TCR beta cDNA libraries carried sample barcodes and UMIs. TCRdb independently ran MiXCR on the 5' RACE reads; one entry per CDR3 protein. The table includes 290,000 or so distinct CDR3 sequences, roughly 21% detected once. Specimen: PBMCs or a T cell subset sorted from them (not recorded which). The source is a young man who had mild COVID-19 (a few samples of this study predate the infection). Cell type and time point are not known. The J gene is TRBJ2-7, the V gene TRBV18, with D possibly called TRBD1 or TRBD2 (6 bases each). This CDR3 reads CASSQRGDPYEQYF. The CDR3 bases are TGTGCCAGCTCCCAAAGGGGGGATCCCTACGAGCAGTACTTC.